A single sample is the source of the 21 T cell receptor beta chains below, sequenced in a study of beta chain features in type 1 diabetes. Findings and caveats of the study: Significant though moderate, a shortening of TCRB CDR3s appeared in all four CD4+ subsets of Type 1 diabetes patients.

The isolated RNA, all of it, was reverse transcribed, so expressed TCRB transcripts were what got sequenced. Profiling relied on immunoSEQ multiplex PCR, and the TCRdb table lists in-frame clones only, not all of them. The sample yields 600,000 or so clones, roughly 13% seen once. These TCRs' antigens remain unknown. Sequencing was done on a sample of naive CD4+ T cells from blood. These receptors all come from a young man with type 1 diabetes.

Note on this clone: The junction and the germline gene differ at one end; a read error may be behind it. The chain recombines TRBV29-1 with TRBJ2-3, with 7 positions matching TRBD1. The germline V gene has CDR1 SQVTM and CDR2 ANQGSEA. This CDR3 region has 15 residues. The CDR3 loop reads CSVAGQDVLTDTLYF. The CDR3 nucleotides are TGCAGCGTAGCCGGACAGGACGTGTTAACAGATACGCTGTATTTT.

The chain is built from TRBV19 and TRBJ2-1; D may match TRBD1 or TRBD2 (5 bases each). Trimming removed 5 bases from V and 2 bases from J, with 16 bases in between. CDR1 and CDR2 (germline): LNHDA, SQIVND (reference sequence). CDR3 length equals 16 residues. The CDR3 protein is CASSRPGSPTYNEQFF. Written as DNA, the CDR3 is TGTGCCAGTAGTCGGCCAGGGAGCCCTACCTACAATGAGCAGTTCTTC.

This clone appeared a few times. The CDR3 is CASSSGGIYQPQHF. CDR3 sequence (DNA): TGTGCCAGCAGCTCAGGGGGCATCTATCAGCCCCAGCATTTT. The rearrangement joins TRBV7-2 to TRBJ1-5; 8 bases map to TRBD1. This CDR3 region has 14 residues. Unmatched junction bases numbered 4, after V lost 4 bases and J lost 5 bases. Germline V CDR1 and CDR2: SGHTA, FQGNSA.

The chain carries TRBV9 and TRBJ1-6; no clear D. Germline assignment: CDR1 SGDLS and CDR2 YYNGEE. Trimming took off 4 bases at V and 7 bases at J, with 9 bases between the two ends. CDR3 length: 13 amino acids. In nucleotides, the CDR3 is TGTGCCAGCAGCCAAGAGGGAAATTCACCCCTCCACTTT. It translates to CASSQEGNSPLHF. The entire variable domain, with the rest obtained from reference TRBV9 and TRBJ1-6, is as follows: DSGVTQTPKHLITATGQRVTLRCSPRSGDLSVYWYQQSLDQGLQFLIQYYNGEERAKGNILERFSAQQFPDLHSELNLSSLELGDSALYFCASSQEGNSPLHFGNGTRLTVT.

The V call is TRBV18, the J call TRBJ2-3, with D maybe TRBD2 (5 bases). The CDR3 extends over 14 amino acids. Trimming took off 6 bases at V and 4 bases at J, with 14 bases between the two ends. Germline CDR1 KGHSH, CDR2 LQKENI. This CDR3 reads CASSPTPGADTQYF. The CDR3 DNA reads TGTGCCAGCTCGCCCACCCCCGGGGCAGATACGCAGTATTTT.

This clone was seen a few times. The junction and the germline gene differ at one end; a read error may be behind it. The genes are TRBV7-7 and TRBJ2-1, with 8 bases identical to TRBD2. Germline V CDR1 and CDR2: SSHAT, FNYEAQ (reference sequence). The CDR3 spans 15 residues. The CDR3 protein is CASSLVSGGPDEQFF. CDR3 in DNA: TGTGCTAGCAGCTTAGTTTCGGGAGGGCCTGATGAGCAGTTCTTC.

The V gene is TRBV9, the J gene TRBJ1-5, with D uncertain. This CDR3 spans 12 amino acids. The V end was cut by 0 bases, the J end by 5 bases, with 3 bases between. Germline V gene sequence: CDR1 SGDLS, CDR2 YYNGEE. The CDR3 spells CASSVADQPQHF. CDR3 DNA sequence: TGTGCCAGCAGCGTAGCTGATCAGCCCCAGCATTTT.

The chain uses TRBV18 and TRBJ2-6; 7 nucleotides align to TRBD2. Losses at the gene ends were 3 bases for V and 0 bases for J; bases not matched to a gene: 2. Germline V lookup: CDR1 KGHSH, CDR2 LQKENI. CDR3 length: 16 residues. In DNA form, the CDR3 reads TGTGCCAGCTCACCCCTAGCGGACTCTGGGGCCAACGTCCTGACTTTC. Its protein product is CASSPLADSGANVLTF.

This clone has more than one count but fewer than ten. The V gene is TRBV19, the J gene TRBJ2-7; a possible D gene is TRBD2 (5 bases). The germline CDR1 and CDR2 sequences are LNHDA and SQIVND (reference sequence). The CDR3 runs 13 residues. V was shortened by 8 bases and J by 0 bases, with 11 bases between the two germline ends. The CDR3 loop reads CASASGLSYEQYF. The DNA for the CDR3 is TGTGCCAGTGCGTCCGGACTCTCCTACGAGCAGTACTTC.

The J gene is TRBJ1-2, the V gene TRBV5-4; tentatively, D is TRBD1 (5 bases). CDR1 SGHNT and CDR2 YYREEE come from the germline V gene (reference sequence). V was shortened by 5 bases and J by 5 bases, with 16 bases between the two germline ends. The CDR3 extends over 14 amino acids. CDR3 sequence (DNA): TGTGCCAGCAGACTCACAGGAATCGATTATGGCTACACCTTC. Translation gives CASRLTGIDYGYTF.

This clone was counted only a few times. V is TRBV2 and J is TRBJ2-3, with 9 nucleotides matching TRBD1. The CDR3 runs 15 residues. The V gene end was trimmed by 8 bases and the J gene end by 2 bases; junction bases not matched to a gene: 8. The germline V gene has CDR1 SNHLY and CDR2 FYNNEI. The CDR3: CASGDRELVTDTQYF. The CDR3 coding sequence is TGTGCCAGCGGGGACAGGGAATTGGTCACAGATACGCAGTATTTT.

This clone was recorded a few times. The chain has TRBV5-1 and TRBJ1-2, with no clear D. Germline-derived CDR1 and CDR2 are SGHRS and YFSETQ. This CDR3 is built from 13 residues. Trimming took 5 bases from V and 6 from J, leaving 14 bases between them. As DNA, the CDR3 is TGCGCCAGCAGTGCGGTAGGAGAGGATGGCTACACCTTC. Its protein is CASSAVGEDGYTF.

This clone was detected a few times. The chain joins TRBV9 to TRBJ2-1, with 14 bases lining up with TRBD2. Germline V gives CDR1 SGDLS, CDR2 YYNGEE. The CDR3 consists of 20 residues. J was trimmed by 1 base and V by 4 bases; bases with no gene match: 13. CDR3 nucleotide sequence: TGTGCCAGCAGCCCGACGGGACTAGCGGGGGACCATTCTTCCTACAATGAGCAGTTCTTC. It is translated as CASSPTGLAGDHSSYNEQFF. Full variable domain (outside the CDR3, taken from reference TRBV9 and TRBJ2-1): DSGVTQTPKHLITATGQRVTLRCSPRSGDLSVYWYQQSLDQGLQFLIQYYNGEERAKGNILERFSAQQFPDLHSELNLSSLELGDSALYFCASSPTGLAGDHSSYNEQFFGPGTRLTVL.

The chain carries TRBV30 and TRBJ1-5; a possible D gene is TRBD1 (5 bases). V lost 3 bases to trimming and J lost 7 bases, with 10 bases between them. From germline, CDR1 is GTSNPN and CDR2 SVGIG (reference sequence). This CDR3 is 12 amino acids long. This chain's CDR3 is CAWRVRGQPQHF. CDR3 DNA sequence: TGTGCCTGGAGAGTGAGGGGCCAGCCCCAGCATTTT.

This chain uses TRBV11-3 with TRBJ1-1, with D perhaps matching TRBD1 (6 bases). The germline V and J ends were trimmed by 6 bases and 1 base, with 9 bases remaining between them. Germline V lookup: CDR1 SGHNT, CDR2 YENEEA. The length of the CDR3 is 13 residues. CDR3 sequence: CASSARGNTEAFF. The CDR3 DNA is TGTGCCAGCAGTGCCAGGGGGAACACTGAAGCTTTCTTT.

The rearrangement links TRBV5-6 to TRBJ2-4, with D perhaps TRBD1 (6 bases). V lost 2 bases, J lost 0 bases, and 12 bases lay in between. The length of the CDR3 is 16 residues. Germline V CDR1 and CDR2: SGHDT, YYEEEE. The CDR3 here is CASSLLDSLAKNIQYF. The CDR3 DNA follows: TGTGCCAGCAGCTTACTGGACAGTCTAGCCAAAAACATTCAGTACTTC.

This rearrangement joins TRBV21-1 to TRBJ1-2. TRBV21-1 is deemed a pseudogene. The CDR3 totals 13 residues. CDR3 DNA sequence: TGTGCCAGCAGCAATCACAGGGAGGAGGGCTACACCTTC. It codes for CASSNHREEGYTF.

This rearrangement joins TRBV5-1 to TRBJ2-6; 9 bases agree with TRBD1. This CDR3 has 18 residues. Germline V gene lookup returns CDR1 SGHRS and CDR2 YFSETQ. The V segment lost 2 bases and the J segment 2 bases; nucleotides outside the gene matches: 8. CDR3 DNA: TGCGCCAGCAGCTTCACAGGGGGCGGTTCCACTGGGGCCAACGTCCTGACTTTC. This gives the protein CASSFTGGGSTGANVLTF.

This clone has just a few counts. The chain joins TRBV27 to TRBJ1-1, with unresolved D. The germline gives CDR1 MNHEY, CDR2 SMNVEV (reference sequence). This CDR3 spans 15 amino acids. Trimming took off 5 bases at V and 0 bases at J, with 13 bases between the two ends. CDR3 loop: CASSLGRWMNTEAFF. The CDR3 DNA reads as TGTGCCAGCAGTCTTGGTAGGTGGATGAACACTGAAGCTTTCTTT.

CDR3 sequence: CASSSHQLAGGRKVEQFF. The CDR3 DNA reads TGTGCCAGCAGCTCACACCAACTAGCGGGAGGGCGGAAGGTTGAGCAGTTCTTC. V and J are TRBV7-9 and TRBJ2-1, with TRBD2 identical over 13 bases. CDR1 SEHNR and CDR2 FQNEAQ come from the germline V gene (reference sequence). The V and J ends lost 4 bases and 9 bases, in that order; junction bases with no gene match: 15. This CDR3 is 18 amino acids long.

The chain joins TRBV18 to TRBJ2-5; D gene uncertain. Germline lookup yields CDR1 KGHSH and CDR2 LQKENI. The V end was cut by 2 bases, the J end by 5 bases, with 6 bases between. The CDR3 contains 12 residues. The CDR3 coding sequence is TGTGCCAGCTCACCAGGGCCTGAGACCCAGTACTTC. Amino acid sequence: CASSPGPETQYF. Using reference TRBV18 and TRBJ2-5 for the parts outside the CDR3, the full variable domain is NAGVMQNPRHLVRRRGQEARLRCSPMKGHSHVYWYRQLPEEGLKFMVYLQKENIIDESGMPKERFSAEFPKEGPSILRIQQVVRGDSAAYFCASSPGPETQYFGPGTRLLVL.